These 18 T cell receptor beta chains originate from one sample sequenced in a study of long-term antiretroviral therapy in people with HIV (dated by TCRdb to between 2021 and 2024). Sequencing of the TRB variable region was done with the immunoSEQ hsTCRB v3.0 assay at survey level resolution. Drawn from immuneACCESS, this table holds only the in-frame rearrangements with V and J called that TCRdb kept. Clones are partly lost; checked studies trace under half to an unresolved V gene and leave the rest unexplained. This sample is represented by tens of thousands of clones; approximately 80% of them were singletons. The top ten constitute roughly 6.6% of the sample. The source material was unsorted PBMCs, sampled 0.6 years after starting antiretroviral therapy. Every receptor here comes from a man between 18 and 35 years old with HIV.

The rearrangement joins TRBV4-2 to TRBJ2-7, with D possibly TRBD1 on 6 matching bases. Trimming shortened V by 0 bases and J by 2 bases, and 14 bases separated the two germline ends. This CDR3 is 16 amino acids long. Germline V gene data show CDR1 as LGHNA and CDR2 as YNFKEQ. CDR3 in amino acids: CASSQDAATGTYEQYF. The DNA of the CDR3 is TGTGCCAGCAGCCAAGATGCCGCGACAGGCACCTACGAGCAGTACTTC.

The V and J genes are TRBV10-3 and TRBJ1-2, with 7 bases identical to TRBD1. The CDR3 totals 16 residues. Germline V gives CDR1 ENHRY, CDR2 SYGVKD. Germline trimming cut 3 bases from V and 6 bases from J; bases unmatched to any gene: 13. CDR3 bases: TGTGCCATCAGTGATCTAGGGGGCGAGGCTCACGATGGCTACACCTTC. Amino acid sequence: CAISDLGGEAHDGYTF.

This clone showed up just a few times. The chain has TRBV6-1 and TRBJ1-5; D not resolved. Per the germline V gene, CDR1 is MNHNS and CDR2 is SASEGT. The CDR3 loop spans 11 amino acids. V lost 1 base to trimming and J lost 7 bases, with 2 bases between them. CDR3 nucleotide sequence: TGTGCCAGCAGTGAAGGGCAGCCCCAGCATTTT. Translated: CASSEGQPQHF.

CDR3: CASSLDGSQDEQYF. CDR3 nucleotide sequence: TGTGCCAGCAGCTTAGACGGGAGTCAGGACGAGCAGTACTTC. The chain recombines TRBV7-7 with TRBJ2-7, with TRBD2 as a possible D gene (6 bases). The ends were cut back, 1 base at V and 5 bases at J, with 12 bases in the middle. This CDR3 contains 14 residues. Per the germline V gene, CDR1 is SSHAT and CDR2 is FNYEAQ (reference sequence).

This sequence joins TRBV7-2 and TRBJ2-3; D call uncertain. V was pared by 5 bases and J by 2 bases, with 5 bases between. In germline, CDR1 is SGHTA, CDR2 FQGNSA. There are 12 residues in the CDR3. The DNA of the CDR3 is TGTGCCAGCAGCCTACTCACAGATACGCAGTATTTT. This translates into CASSLLTDTQYF.

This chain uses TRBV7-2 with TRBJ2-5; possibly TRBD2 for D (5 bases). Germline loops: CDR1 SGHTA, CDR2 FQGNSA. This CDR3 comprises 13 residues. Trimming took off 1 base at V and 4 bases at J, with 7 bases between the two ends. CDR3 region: CASSLGSGETQYF. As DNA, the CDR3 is TGTGCCAGCAGCTTAGGGAGCGGAGAGACCCAGTACTTC.

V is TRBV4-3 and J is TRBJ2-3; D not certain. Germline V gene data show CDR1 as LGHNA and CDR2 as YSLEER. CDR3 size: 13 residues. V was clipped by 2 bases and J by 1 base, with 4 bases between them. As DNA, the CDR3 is TGCGCCAGCAGCCAAACGGGCACAGATACGCAGTATTTT. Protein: CASSQTGTDTQYF.

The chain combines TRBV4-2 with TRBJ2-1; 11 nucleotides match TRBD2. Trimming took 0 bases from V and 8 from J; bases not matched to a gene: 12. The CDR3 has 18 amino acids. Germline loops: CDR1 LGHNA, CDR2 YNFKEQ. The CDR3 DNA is TGTGCCAGCAGCCAAGAAGGGTTGATAGCGGGAGGGAGGGATGAGCAGTTCTTC. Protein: CASSQEGLIAGGRDEQFF.

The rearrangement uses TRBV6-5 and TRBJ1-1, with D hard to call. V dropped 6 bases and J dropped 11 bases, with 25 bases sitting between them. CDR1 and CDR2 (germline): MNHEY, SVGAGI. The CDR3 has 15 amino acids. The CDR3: CASSHGEGFPHGAFF. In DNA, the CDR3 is TGTGCCAGCAGCCATGGGGAGGGTTTTCCCCATGGGGCTTTCTTT.

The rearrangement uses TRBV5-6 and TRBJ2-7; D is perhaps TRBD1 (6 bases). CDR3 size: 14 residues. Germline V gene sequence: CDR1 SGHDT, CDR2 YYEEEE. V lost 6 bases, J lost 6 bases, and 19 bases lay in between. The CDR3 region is CASTVLEGVGEQYF. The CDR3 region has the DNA TGTGCCAGCACCGTACTAGAGGGGGTGGGCGAGCAGTACTTC.

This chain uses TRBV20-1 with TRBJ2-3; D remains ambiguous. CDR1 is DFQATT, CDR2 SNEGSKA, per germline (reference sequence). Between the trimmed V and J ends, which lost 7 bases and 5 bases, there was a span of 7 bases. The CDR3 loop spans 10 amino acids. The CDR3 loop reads CSVLVDTQYF. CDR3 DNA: TGCAGTGTTCTGGTAGATACGCAGTATTTT.

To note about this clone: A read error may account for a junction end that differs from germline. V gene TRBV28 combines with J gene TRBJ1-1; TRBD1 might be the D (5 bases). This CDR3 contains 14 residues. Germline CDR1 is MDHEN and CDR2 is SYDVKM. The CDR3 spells CASRNPGTATEAFF. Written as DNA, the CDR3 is TGTGCCAGCAGGAATCCCGGGACGGCTACTGAGGCTTTCTTT.

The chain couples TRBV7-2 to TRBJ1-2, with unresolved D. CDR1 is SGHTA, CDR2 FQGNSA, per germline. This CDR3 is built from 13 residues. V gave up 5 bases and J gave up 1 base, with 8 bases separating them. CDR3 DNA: TGTGCCAGCAGCGTAGACCATAACTATGGCTACACCTTC. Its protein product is CASSVDHNYGYTF.

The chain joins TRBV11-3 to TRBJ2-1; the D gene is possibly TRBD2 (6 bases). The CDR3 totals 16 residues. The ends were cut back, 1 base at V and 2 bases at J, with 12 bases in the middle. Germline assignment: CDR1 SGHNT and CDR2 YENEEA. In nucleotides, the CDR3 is TGTGCCAGCAGCTTAGCGGGTAGCGGAGCCTACAATGAGCAGTTCTTC. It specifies CASSLAGSGAYNEQFF.

Here the CDR3 DNA reads TGTGCCAGCAGTCCCGATGGAAATACGCAGTATTTT. It translates to CASSPDGNTQYF. The V gene is TRBV6-5, the J gene TRBJ2-3; D is uncertain. The CDR3 is made up of 12 amino acids. Germline V gene data show CDR1 as MNHEY and CDR2 as SVGAGI. Trimming took off 5 bases at V and 7 bases at J, with 10 bases between the two ends.

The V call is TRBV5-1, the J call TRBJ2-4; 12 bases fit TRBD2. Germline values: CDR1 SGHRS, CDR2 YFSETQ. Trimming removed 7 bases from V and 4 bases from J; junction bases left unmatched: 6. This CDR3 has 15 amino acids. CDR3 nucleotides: TGCGCCAGCTCTAGGACTAGCGGGACAAAAAACATTCAGTACTTC. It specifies CASSRTSGTKNIQYF.

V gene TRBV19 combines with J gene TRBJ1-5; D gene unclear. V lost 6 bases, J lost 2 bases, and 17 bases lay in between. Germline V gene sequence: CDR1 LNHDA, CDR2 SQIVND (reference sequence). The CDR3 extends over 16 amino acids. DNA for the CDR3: TGTGCCAGTAGCACTGGGTGGAAGTGGGGCAATCAGCCCCAGCATTTT. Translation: CASSTGWKWGNQPQHF.

The CDR3 DNA is TGTGCCAGCAGCTTAGGACAGGGGCTCGGGCAGTACTTC. Translation gives CASSLGQGLGQYF. The rearrangement links TRBV7-9 to TRBJ2-7; 8 bases match TRBD1. Germline assignment: CDR1 SEHNR and CDR2 FQNEAQ (reference sequence). Losses at the gene ends were 1 base for V and 9 bases for J; bases not matched to a gene: 5. The CDR3 runs 13 residues.